This T cell receptor (beta chain) was sequenced during a study of blood T cell repertoires in COVID-19. The overall study: Sources were T cells, B-cell-depleted T cells, or PBMCs; the material itself was cDNA or gDNA.

The data were produced by immunoSEQ multiplex PCR, yet TCRdb's version contains in-frame clones alone and is incomplete. The data show about 47,000 clones, 69% seen once. After removal of 1 base from V and 4 bases from J, the junction contained 6 bases not matched to a gene. The length of the CDR3 is 15 residues. CDR1 is LGHDT and CDR2 is YNNKEL in the germline V gene (reference sequence). Sequencing was done on a sample of peripheral blood. The TCR sequence derives from a man older than 75 with acute or convalescent COVID-19. This sequence joins TRBV3-1 (or the pseudogene TRBV3-2) and TRBJ1-2; TRBD1 matches at 7 bases. The CDR3: CASSQAGGRGYGYTF. DNA for the CDR3: TGTGCCAGCAGCCAAGCAGGGGGACGCGGCTATGGCTACACCTTC.